The next 7 T cell receptor beta chains were all read from a single sample in a study of T cell responses to AZD1222 COVID-19 vaccine (dated by TCRdb to the early 2020s). Receptors were amplified or captured by the immunoSEQ multiplex PCR assay. TCRdb provides this immuneACCESS table in a form limited to in-frame rearrangements. Some clones are lacking; in checked studies, under half of them reflect an unresolved V gene, and why the rest are absent is not known. For this sample the table gives fewer than 120,000 clones, of which roughly four fifths were detected only once. The ten most abundant clones make up 4% to 5% of the sample. The time point label here, explained by the study, means: baseline before first vaccination. The material sequenced was peripheral blood, taken on day 0 of AZD1222 vaccination. The receptors were gathered from an adult in good health.

The chain combines TRBV28 with TRBJ2-6, with 7 positions matching TRBD2. The germline V gene has CDR1 MDHEN and CDR2 SYDVKM. The ends lost 7 bases at V and 1 base at J; junction bases unmatched: 4. The length of the CDR3 is 15 residues. The chain's CDR3 is CASTLGGSGANVLTF. CDR3 nucleotide sequence: TGTGCCAGCACCTTGGGGGGGTCTGGGGCCAACGTCCTGACTTTC.

The rearrangement joins TRBV25-1 to TRBJ1-1, with D possibly TRBD1 on 5 matching bases. V lost 0 bases to trimming and J lost 8 bases, with 10 bases between them. Germline CDR1 reads MGHDK; CDR2 reads SYGVNS. The CDR3 totals 13 residues. The CDR3 is CASSEYEQAEAFF. The DNA of the CDR3 is TGTGCCAGCAGTGAATACGAACAGGCCGAAGCTTTCTTT. The full variable domain, with the rest looked up from reference TRBV25-1 and TRBJ1-1, is EADIYQTPRYLVIGTGKKITLECSQTMGHDKMYWYQQDPGMELHLIHYSYGVNSTEKGDLSSESTVSRIRTEHFPLTLESARPSHTSQYLCASSEYEQAEAFFGQGTRLTVV.

Concerning this clone itself: Other DNA variants within this sample encode the same CDR3. This sequence joins TRBV7-2 and TRBJ2-7, with D perhaps matching TRBD1 (5 bases). Trimming pared 4 bases from V and 3 bases from J, leaving 13 bases between. CDR1 and CDR2 (germline): SGHTA, FQGNSA. This CDR3 is 14 amino acids long. CDR3 in amino acids: CASSSRRDSYEQYF. CDR3 sequence (DNA): TGTGCCAGCAGCTCCCGAAGAGACAGCTACGAGCAGTACTTC.

The chain joins TRBV24-1 to TRBJ2-1, with a possible D match to TRBD1 (6 bases). Trimming took off 3 bases at V and 1 base at J, with 15 bases between the two ends. This CDR3 is built from 17 residues. Looked up from germline, CDR1 is KGHDR and CDR2 is SFDVKD. The CDR3 DNA is TGTGCCACCAGTGATGGGGGAACAGGGAGTTCCTACAATGAGCAGTTCTTC. Its translation: CATSDGGTGSSYNEQFF.

V and J are TRBV6-1 and TRBJ1-6; TRBD1 matches 8 bases. CDR1 is MNHNS, CDR2 SASEGT, per germline. J was trimmed by 9 bases and V by 2 bases; bases with no gene match: 6. The CDR3 is 15 residues long. The CDR3 DNA is TGTGCCAGCAGTGAATTGACAGGGGTTGCTTCACCCCTCCACTTT. This gives the protein CASSELTGVASPLHF.

The chain has TRBV28 and TRBJ1-4; TRBD1 might be the D (5 bases). CDR3 length: 13 residues. V shed 6 bases and J shed 8 bases, with 13 bases lying between them. Per the germline V gene, CDR1 is MDHEN and CDR2 is SYDVKM. The CDR3 region is CASSRTGREKLFF. Written as DNA, the CDR3 is TGTGCCAGCAGCCGTACAGGCCGGGAAAAACTGTTTTTT. The variable domain in full, with the rest retrieved from reference TRBV28 and TRBJ1-4, is DVKVTQSSRYLVKRTGEKVFLECVQDMDHENMFWYRQDPGLGLRLIYFSYDVKMKEKGDIPEGYSVSREKKERFSLILESASTNQTSMYLCASSRTGREKLFFGSGTQLSVL.

The chain is built from TRBV5-5 and TRBJ1-5; possibly TRBD1 for D (5 bases). The V gene's germline CDR1 is SGHKS and CDR2 YYEKEE (reference sequence). The ends were cut back, 4 bases at V and 0 bases at J, with 11 bases in the middle. CDR3 length: 15 amino acids. This CDR3 reads CASSKQGDSNQPQHF. The CDR3 DNA sequence: TGTGCCAGCAGCAAGCAGGGCGATAGCAATCAGCCCCAGCATTTT.